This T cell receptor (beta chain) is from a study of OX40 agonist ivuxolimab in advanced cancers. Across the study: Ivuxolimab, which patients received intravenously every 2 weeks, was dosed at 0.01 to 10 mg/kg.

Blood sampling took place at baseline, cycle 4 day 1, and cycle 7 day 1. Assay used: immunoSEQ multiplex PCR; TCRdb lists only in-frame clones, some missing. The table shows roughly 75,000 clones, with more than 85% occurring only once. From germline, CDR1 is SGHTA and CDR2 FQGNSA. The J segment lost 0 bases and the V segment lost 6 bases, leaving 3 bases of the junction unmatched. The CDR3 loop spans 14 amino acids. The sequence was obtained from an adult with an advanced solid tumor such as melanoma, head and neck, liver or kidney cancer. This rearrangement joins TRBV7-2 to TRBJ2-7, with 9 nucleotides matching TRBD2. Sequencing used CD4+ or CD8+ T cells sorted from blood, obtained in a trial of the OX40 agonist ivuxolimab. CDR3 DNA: TGTGCCAGCAGGGGTAGCGGGAGCTCCTACGAGCAGTACTTC. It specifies CASRGSGSSYEQYF.